The 25 T cell receptor beta chains given below trace back to one sample, sequenced in a study of PD-1 blockade in classical Hodgkin lymphoma. Sequencing was performed with immunoSEQ multiplex PCR; in TCRdb, only in-frame clones are kept and a portion is missing. This table holds some 18,000 clones, roughly three quarters found once. Time point: cycle 4 day 1 (C4D1), after less than seven weeks of nivolumab. Each patient relapsed following autologous stem cell transplantation, and prior brentuximab vedotin exposure differed. The sample here was peripheral blood mononuclear cells (PBMCs), taken before the fourth cycle of nivolumab. The receptors here all came from a human donor with classical Hodgkin lymphoma.

The rearrangement links TRBV7-8 to TRBJ1-2, with 7 bases lining up with TRBD1. The ends lost 5 bases at V and 2 bases at J; junction bases unmatched: 14. Germline CDR1 is SGHVS and CDR2 is FQNEAQ. The CDR3 spans 17 residues. Written as DNA, the CDR3 is TGTGCCAGCAGCACGAGTTTGATGGGACAGACCAACTATGGCTACACCTTC. Protein: CASSTSLMGQTNYGYTF.

This clone was counted a few times. The genes are TRBV29-1 and TRBJ1-2; tentatively, D is TRBD1 (6 bases). This CDR3 comprises 10 residues. Germline loops: CDR1 SQVTM, CDR2 ANQGSEA. V lost 6 bases, J lost 7 bases, and 9 bases lay in between. CDR3 loop: CSVGGAGYTF. The CDR3 DNA reads TGCAGCGTAGGGGGGGCTGGCTACACCTTC. Variable domain in full (rest from reference TRBV29-1 and TRBJ1-2): SAVISQKPSRDICQRGTSLTIQCQVDSQVTMMFWYRQQPGQSLTLIATANQGSEATYESGFVIDKFPISRPNLTFSTLTVSNMSPEDSSIYLCSVGGAGYTFGSGTRLTVV.

This chain connects TRBV9 to TRBJ2-1; 10 bases are a match to TRBD2. The CDR3 covers 16 residues. Looked up from germline, CDR1 is SGDLS and CDR2 is YYNGEE. Trimming at V came to 4 bases and at J to 9 bases, leaving 13 bases not matched to a gene. This CDR3 reads CASSPRGSGGAGEQFF. The CDR3 DNA reads TGTGCCAGCAGCCCCCGGGGAAGCGGGGGGGCCGGTGAGCAGTTCTTC.

The chain links TRBV5-1 to TRBJ1-4; unclear D gene. The V gene lost 4 bases and the J gene lost 7 bases, with 14 bases spanning the gap. The CDR3 consists of 14 residues. CDR1 and CDR2 from the germline V gene are SGHRS and YFSETQ. The DNA for the CDR3 is TGCGCCAGCAGCCCAAGAGGATCGGGTGAAAAACTGTTTTTT. This encodes CASSPRGSGEKLFF.

The chain couples TRBV19 to TRBJ1-1; 11 positions match TRBD1. The V gene's germline CDR1 is LNHDA and CDR2 SQIVND (reference sequence). Trimming removed 3 bases from V and 2 bases from J; junction bases left unmatched: 8. The CDR3 is made up of 17 amino acids. The CDR3 protein is CASSIPGQGARNTEAFF. CDR3 coding DNA: TGTGCCAGTAGTATCCCAGGACAGGGGGCACGTAACACTGAAGCTTTCTTT.

A note on this clone: The junction and the germline gene differ at one end; a read error may be behind it. This chain connects TRBV29-1 to TRBJ2-5, with D unresolved. Germline loops: CDR1 SQVTM, CDR2 ANQGSEA. This CDR3 contains 10 residues. The CDR3 region is CSAETETQYF. Here the CDR3 DNA reads TGCAGCGCTGAAACGGAGACCCAGTACTTC.

This clone was seen a single time. J is TRBJ1-1 and V is TRBV19, with TRBD1 identical over 9 bases. V dropped 8 bases and J dropped 5; count of bases not matched to a gene: 6. CDR1 is LNHDA and CDR2 is SQIVND in the germline V gene (reference sequence). The CDR3 is 13 amino acids. The CDR3 region has the DNA TGTGCCAGTTATATGACAGGGGGAACTGAAGCTTTCTTT. Its protein is CASYMTGGTEAFF.

V usage is TRBV2 and J usage is TRBJ1-3; tentatively, D is TRBD1 (5 bases). In germline, CDR1 is SNHLY, CDR2 FYNNEI. Trimming took 6 bases from V and 0 from J, leaving 12 bases between them. The CDR3 runs 15 residues. The CDR3 sequence is CASRPDGTSGNTIYF. The CDR3 nucleotides read TGTGCCAGCAGACCGGACGGGACCTCTGGAAACACCATATATTTT.

V usage is TRBV5-4 and J usage is TRBJ1-2; weak D call: TRBD1 (5 bases). Per the germline V gene, CDR1 is SGHNT and CDR2 is YYREEE (reference sequence). Trimming took 4 bases from V and 3 from J, leaving 16 bases between them. This CDR3 comprises 15 residues. The CDR3 spells CASSPTLLGDYGYTF. Written as DNA, the CDR3 is TGTGCCAGCAGCCCGACCCTTTTGGGGGACTATGGCTACACCTTC.

This clone was detected only a few times. The rearrangement joins TRBV5-1 to TRBJ1-6; a possible D gene is TRBD1 (6 bases). Germline CDR1 and CDR2: SGHRS and YFSETQ. The CDR3 covers 15 residues. The V and J ends lost 0 bases and 9 bases respectively, with 13 bases between them. The CDR3 reads CASSLEGTIGSPLHF. As DNA, the CDR3 is TGCGCCAGCAGCTTGGAAGGGACAATTGGTTCACCCCTCCACTTT. Using reference TRBV5-1 and TRBJ1-6 for the parts outside the CDR3, the full variable domain is KAGVTQTPRYLIKTRGQQVTLSCSPISGHRSVSWYQQTPGQGLQFLFEYFSETQRNKGNFPGRFSGRQFSNSRSEMNVSTLELGDSALYLCASSLEGTIGSPLHFGNGTRLTVT.

The chain uses TRBV25-1 and TRBJ2-7; D is perhaps TRBD1 (6 bases). Germline lookup yields CDR1 MGHDK and CDR2 SYGVNS. Deletions cut 5 bases from V and 0 bases from J, with 11 bases between. This CDR3 region has 14 residues. The CDR3 DNA reads as TGTGCCAGCAGTTATCAGGGGCACTCCTACGAGCAGTACTTC. This sequence encodes CASSYQGHSYEQYF.

The table lists this clone with a few counts. V usage is TRBV6-4 and J usage is TRBJ1-1, with 12 bases that match TRBD1. V was pared by 4 bases and J by 6 bases, with 9 bases of the junction left unmatched. CDR1 and CDR2 from the germline V gene are MRHNA and SNTAGT. This CDR3 has 16 residues. The CDR3 protein is CASSVLGQGARSEAFF. The CDR3 bases are TGTGCCAGCAGTGTTCTGGGACAGGGGGCTCGATCTGAAGCTTTCTTT.

The chain uses TRBV27 and TRBJ1-5; 7 bases agree with TRBD1. Germline V CDR1 and CDR2: MNHEY, SMNVEV (reference sequence). The CDR3 consists of 14 residues. V was clipped by 3 bases and J by 6 bases; unmatched bases: 5. The chain's CDR3 is CASSLVRGAQPQHF. In nucleotides, the CDR3 is TGTGCCAGCAGTTTGGTCAGGGGGGCTCAGCCCCAGCATTTT.

The CDR3 loop is CASSSSGQGLNYGYTF. CDR3 in DNA: TGTGCCAGCAGCTCTAGCGGACAGGGGTTAAACTATGGCTACACCTTC. The V call is TRBV7-2, the J call TRBJ1-2; 9 nucleotides match TRBD1. V dropped 4 bases and J dropped 2; count of bases not matched to a gene: 8. Germline CDR1 SGHTA, CDR2 FQGNSA. The CDR3 runs to 16 residues. The whole variable domain, remainder taken from reference TRBV7-2 and TRBJ1-2, is GAGVSQSPSNKVTEKGKDVELRCDPISGHTALYWYRQSLGQGLEFLIYFQGNSAPDKSGLPSDRFSAERTGGSVSTLTIQRTQQEDSAVYLCASSSSGQGLNYGYTFGSGTRLTVV.

The chain has TRBV19 and TRBJ1-1, with a possible D match to TRBD1 (6 bases). Germline values: CDR1 LNHDA, CDR2 SQIVND (reference sequence). Trimming took off 2 bases at V and 1 base at J, with 8 bases between the two ends. The CDR3 loop spans 14 amino acids. This chain's CDR3 is CASSIRGQNTEAFF. CDR3 DNA sequence: TGTGCCAGTAGTATAAGGGGACAGAACACTGAAGCTTTCTTT.

V is TRBV6-5 and J is TRBJ1-6, with TRBD1 matching over 9 bases. The CDR3 consists of 15 residues. V was clipped by 7 bases and J by 7 bases; unmatched bases: 8. Germline assignment: CDR1 MNHEY and CDR2 SVGAGI. The CDR3: CASTLIQGANSPLHF. CDR3 sequence (DNA): TGTGCCAGCACTCTAATACAGGGGGCGAATTCACCCCTCCACTTT.

The V call is TRBV5-1, the J call TRBJ1-2, with D possibly being TRBD1 (6 bases). The CDR3 runs 13 residues. Germline loops: CDR1 SGHRS, CDR2 YFSETQ. The V and J ends lost 1 base and 8 bases respectively, with 12 bases between them. CDR3 residues: CASSLSPGQGYTF. CDR3 in DNA: TGCGCCAGCAGCTTGTCTCCGGGACAAGGCTACACCTTC.

The gene calls are TRBV19 and TRBJ1-2; D is possibly TRBD1 (6 bases). Germline-derived CDR1 and CDR2 are LNHDA and SQIVND (reference sequence). With 6 bases removed from V and 8 bases from J, the gap between germline ends came to 13 bases. CDR3 size: 12 residues. The CDR3 loop reads CASSLNGGGYTF. The DNA of the CDR3 is TGTGCCAGTAGCCTCAATGGGGGCGGCTACACCTTC.

V gene TRBV19 combines with J gene TRBJ2-2; 8 bases are shared with TRBD1. Germline CDR1 and CDR2: LNHDA and SQIVND (reference sequence). This CDR3 comprises 19 residues. Trimming cost V 5 bases and J 7 bases; bases outside gene matches: 21. In nucleotides, the CDR3 is TGTGCCAGTAGTCACCCCTCTAAGTCAGGCAGGGGGCTTGGCGGGGAGCTGTTTTTT. It is translated as CASSHPSKSGRGLGGELFF. Based on the CDR3 plus reference TRBV19 and TRBJ2-2, the full variable domain is DGGITQSPKYLFRKEGQNVTLSCEQNLNHDAMYWYRQDPGQGLRLIYYSQIVNDFQKGDIAEGYSVSREKKESFPLTVTSAQKNPTAFYLCASSHPSKSGRGLGGELFFGEGSRLTVL.

V usage is TRBV18 and J usage is TRBJ2-5; 7 bases are a match to TRBD2. Germline assignment: CDR1 KGHSH and CDR2 LQKENI. The CDR3 has 14 amino acids. The V gene end was trimmed by 4 bases and the J gene end by 2 bases; junction bases not matched to a gene: 4. CDR3 DNA: TGTGCCAGCTCACGTAATAGCGGGCAAGAGACCCAGTACTTC. It yields the protein CASSRNSGQETQYF.

The chain recombines TRBV7-2 with TRBJ2-3; TRBD2 agrees at 8 bases. The CDR3 contains 15 residues. Germline values: CDR1 SGHTA, CDR2 FQGNSA. The junction had 7 bases not matched to a gene; V was cut back by 3 bases and J by 5 bases. Here the CDR3 reads CASSLTGGPVDTQYF. CDR3 DNA: TGTGCCAGCAGCTTGACGGGAGGGCCGGTAGATACGCAGTATTTT.

The chain has TRBV29-1 and TRBJ2-2; D gene uncertain. CDR1 and CDR2 (germline): SQVTM, ANQGSEA. The CDR3 runs to 13 residues. The V and J ends lost 5 bases and 1 base respectively, with 8 bases between them. CDR3 DNA sequence: TGCAGCGTTCCGCAGTGGAACACCGGGGAGCTGTTTTTT. Its protein product is CSVPQWNTGELFF.

The genes are TRBV19 and TRBJ1-5, with a weak D call TRBD1 (6 bases). The V and J ends lost 3 bases and 1 base respectively, with 10 bases between them. The CDR3 runs to 15 residues. Germline loops: CDR1 LNHDA, CDR2 SQIVND (reference sequence). CDR3 region: CASSMSGGSNQPQHF. DNA of the CDR3: TGTGCCAGTAGTATGTCCGGGGGCAGCAATCAGCCCCAGCATTTT.

This clone appeared a single time. The chain combines TRBV5-1 with TRBJ2-6, with D perhaps matching TRBD2 (5 bases). Germline CDR1 reads SGHRS; CDR2 reads YFSETQ. Trimming stripped 4 bases from V and 2 bases from J, with 13 bases between. CDR3 length: 16 residues. CDR3 DNA: TGCGCCAGCAGCCCCGGACTGAGAGCTGGGGCCAACGTCCTGACTTTC. This codes for CASSPGLRAGANVLTF.

J is TRBJ1-1 and V is TRBV29-1; D is unresolved. Trimming took 6 bases from V and 1 from J, leaving 3 bases between them. The CDR3 runs 10 residues. In germline, CDR1 is SQVTM, CDR2 ANQGSEA. CDR3 residues: CSVKNTEAFF. For the CDR3, the DNA is TGCAGCGTCAAGAACACTGAAGCTTTCTTT.